This T cell receptor (beta chain) was captured by sequencing in a study of T cell responses to AZD1222 COVID-19 vaccine. Study observations and caveats: CD4 TCRs covered the whole spike, strongest at regions 160-218 and 743-854.

Germline V gene lookup returns CDR1 SGHDT and CDR2 YYEEEE. The V and J ends lost 2 bases and 4 bases respectively, with 4 bases between them. The CDR3 contains 11 residues. Details on this clone: Antigen specificity is unknown.

Sequencing was performed with immunoSEQ multiplex PCR; in TCRdb, only in-frame clones are kept and a portion is missing. The table lists over 120,000 clones, 90% to 95% of them singletons. This TCR was sampled from an adult in good health. Source: peripheral blood, taken on day 0 of AZD1222 vaccination. The V call is TRBV5-6, the J call TRBJ2-7; no definite D call. The CDR3 DNA reads as TGTGCCAGCAGCTTAGAGTACGAGCAGTACTTC. This codes for CASSLEYEQYF.